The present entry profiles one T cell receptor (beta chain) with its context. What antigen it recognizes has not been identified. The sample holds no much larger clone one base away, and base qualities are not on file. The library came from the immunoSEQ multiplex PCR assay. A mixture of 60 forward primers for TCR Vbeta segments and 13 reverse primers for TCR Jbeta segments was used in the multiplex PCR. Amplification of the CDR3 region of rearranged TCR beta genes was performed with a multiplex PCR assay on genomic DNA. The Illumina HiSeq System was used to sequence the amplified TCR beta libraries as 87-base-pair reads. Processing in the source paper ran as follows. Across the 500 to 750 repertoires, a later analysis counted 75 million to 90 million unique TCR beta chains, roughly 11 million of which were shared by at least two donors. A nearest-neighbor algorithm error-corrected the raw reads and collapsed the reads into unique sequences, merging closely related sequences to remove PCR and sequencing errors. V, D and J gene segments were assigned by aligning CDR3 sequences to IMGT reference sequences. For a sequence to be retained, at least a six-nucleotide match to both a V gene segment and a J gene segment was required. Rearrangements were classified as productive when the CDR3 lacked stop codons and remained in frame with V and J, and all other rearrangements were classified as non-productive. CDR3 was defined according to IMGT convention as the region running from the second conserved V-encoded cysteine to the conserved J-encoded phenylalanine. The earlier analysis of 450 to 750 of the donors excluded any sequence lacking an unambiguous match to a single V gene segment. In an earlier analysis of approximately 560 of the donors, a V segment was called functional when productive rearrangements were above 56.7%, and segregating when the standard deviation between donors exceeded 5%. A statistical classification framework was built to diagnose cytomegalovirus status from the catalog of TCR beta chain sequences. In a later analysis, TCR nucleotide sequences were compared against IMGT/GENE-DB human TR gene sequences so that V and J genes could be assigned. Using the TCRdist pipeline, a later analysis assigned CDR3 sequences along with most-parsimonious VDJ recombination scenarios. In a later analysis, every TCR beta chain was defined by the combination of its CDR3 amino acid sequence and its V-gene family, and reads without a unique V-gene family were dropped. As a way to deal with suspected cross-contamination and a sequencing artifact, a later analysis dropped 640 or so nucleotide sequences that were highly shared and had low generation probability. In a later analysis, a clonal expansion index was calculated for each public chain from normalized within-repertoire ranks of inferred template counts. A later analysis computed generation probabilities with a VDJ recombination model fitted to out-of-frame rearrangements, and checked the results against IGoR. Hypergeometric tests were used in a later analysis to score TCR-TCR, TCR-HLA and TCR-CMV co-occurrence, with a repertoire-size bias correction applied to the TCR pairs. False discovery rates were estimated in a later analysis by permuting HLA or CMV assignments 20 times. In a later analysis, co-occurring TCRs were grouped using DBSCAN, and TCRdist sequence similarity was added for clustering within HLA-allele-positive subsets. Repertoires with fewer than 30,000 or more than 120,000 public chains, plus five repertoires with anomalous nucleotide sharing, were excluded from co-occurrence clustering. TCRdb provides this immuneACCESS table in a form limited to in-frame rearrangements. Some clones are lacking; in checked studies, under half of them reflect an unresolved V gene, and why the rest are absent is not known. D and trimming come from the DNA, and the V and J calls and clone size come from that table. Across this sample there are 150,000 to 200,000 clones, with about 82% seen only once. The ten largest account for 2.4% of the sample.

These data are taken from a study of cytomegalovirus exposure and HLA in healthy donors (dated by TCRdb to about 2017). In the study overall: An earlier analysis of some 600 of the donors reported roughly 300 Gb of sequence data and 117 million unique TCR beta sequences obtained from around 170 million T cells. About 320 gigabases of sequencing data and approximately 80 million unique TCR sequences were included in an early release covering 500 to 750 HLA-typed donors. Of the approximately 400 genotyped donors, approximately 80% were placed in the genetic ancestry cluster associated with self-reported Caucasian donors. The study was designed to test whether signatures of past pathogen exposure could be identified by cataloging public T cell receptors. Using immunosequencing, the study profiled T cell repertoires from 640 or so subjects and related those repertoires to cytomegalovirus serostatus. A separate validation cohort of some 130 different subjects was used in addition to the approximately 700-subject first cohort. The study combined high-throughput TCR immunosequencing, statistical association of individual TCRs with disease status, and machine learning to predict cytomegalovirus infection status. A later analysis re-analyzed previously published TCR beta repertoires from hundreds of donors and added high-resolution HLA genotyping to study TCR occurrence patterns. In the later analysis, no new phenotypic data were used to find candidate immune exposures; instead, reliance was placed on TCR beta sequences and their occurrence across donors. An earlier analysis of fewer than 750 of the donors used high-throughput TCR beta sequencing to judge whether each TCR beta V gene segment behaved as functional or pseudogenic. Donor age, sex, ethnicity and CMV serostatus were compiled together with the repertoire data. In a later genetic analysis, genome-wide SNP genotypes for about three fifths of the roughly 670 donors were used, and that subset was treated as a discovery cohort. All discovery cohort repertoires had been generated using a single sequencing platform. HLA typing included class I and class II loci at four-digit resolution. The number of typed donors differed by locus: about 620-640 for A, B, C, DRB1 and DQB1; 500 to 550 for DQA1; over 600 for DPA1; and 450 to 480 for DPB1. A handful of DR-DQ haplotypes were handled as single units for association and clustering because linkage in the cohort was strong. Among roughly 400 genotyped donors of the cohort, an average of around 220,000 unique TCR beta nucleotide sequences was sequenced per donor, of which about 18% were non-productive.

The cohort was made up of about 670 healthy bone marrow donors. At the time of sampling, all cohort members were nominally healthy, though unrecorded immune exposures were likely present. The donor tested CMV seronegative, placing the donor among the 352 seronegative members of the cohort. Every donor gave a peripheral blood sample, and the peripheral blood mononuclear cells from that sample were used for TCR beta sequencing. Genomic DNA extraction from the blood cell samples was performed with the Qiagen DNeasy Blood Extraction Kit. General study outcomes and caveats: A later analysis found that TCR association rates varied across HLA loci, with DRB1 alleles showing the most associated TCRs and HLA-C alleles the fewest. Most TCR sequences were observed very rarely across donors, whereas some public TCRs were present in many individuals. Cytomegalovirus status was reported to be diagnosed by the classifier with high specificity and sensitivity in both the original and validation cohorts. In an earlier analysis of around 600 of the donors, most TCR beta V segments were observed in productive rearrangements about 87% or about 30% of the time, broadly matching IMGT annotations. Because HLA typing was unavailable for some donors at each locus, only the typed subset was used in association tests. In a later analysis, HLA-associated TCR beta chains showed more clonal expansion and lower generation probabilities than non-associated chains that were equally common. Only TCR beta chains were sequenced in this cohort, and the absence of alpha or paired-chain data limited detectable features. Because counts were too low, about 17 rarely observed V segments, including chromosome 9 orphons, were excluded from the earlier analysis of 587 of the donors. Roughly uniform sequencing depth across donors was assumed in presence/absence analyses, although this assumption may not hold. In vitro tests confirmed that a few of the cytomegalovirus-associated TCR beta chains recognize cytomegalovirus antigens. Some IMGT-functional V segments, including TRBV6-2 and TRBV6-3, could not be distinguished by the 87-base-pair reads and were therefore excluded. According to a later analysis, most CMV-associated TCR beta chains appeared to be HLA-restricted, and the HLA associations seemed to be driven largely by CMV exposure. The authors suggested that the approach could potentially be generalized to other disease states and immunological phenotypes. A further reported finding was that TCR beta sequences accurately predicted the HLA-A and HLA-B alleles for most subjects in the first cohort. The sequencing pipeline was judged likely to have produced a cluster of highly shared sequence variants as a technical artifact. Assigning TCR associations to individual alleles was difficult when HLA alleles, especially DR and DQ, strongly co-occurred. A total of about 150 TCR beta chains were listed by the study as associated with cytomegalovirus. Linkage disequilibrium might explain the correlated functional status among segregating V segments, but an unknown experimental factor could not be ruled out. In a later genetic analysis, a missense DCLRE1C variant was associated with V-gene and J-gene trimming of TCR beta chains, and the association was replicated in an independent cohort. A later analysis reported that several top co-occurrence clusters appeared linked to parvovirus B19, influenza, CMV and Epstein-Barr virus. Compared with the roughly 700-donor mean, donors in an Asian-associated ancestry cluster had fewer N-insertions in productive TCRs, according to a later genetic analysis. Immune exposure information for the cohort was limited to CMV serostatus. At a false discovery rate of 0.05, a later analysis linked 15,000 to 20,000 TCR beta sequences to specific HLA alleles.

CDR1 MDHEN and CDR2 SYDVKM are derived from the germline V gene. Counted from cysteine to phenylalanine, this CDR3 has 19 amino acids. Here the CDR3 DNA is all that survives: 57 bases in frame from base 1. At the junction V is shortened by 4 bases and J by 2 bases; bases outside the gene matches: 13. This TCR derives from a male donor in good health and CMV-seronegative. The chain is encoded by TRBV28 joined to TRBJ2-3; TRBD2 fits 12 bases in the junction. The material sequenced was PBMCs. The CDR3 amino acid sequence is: CASSSGHLRLAGDTDTQYF. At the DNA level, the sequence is TGTGCCAGCAGTTCCGGACATTTGAGACTAGCGGGGGACACAGATACGCAGTATTTT. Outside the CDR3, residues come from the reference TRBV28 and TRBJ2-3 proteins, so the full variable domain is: DVKVTQSSRYLVKRTGEKVFLECVQDMDHENMFWYRQDPGLGLRLIYFSYDVKMKEKGDIPEGYSVSREKKERFSLILESASTNQTSMYLCASSSGHLRLAGDTDTQYFGPGTRLTVL.